This T cell receptor (beta chain) was sequenced in a study of T-cell reconstitution after alpha-beta-depleted transplantation in children. Unique molecular identifiers were used in preparing the TCRbeta library. Via MiXCR, TCRdb re-called the PCR reads, giving one row per CDR3 protein. The data contain about 200,000 distinct CDR3 sequences, approximately 7% of them seen just once; the ten biggest clones take up about 5.5%. This clonotype showed up many times. Specimen: PBMCs, collected before TCRalphabeta/CD19-depleted stem cell transplant. The receptor comes from a boy aged 2-9 years with acute lymphoblastic leukemia, due to receive a stem cell transplant.

The CDR3 DNA is TGTGCCAGCAGTGACCCCCAACTAGCGGGGGGGAAAGAGACCCAGTACTTC. This codes for CASSDPQLAGGKETQYF. The chain couples TRBV2 to TRBJ2-5; 13 positions match TRBD2. Germline CDR1 SNHLY, CDR2 FYNNEI. Trimming cost V 3 bases and J 3 bases; bases outside gene matches: 7. CDR3 length: 17 amino acids.